This record covers a single TCR beta chain. What it binds is not known. TCRdb's table, derived via immunoSEQ multiplex PCR, lists solely in-frame clones and lacks some. The data show under 130,000 clones, about 95% seen once. Germline CDR1 is SQVTM and CDR2 is ANQGSEA. V lost 4 bases, J lost 3 bases, and 6 bases lay in between. The CDR3 covers 12 residues. This sample stems from a study of T cell responses to AZD1222 COVID-19 vaccine. General observations from the study: Donor demographics were predominantly white British with a female majority; clonal diversity may be underestimated. Nearly half of spike-specific TCRs reportedly go after variant regions that carry no mutations. Baseline serostatus was positive in only five to seven AZD1222 recipients.

This TCR derives from an adult in good health. Source: peripheral blood, taken on day 0 of AZD1222 vaccination. This chain connects TRBV29-1 to TRBJ2-2; D unresolved. In DNA form, the CDR3 reads TGCAGCGTTGTGCCGGACACCGGGGAGCTGTTTTTT. As protein: CSVVPDTGELFF.